This TCR beta chain stems from a study of blood T cell repertoires in COVID-19. CDR3 length: 17 amino acids. J gave up 5 bases and V 2 bases, and 13 bases lay outside the gene matches. Germline V lookup: CDR1 KGHSH, CDR2 LQKENI. Per the original methods: Estimates of nucleated cell counts were drawn from the amplification of reference gene primers. The repertoire was sequenced with immunoSEQ multiplex PCR; TCRdb's copy has only in-frame clones and lacks some. The V and J calls and clone size come from that table; D and trimming were worked out from the DNA. This table holds tens of thousands of clones, about 83% found once.

The source material was peripheral blood. The J gene is TRBJ2-5, the V gene TRBV18, with 8 bases fitting TRBD2. This clonotype was sampled from a man between 40 and 49 years old with COVID-19, enrolled during active disease. CDR3 residues: CASSPGGSGRRDETQYF. CDR3 nucleotides: TGTGCCAGCTCACCAGGTGGGAGCGGGAGAAGAGATGAGACCCAGTACTTC.